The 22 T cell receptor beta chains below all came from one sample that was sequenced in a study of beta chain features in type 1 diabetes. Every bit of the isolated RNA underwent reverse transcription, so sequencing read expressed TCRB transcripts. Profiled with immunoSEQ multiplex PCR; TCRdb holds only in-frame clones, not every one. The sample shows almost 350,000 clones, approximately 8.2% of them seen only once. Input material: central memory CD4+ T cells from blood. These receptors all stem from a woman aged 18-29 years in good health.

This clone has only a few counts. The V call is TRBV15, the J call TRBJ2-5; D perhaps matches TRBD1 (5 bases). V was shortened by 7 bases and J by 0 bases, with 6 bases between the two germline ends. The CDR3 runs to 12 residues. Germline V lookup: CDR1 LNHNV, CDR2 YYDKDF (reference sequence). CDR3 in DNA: TGTGCCACCACAGGGCACCAAGAGACCCAGTACTTC. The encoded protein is CATTGHQETQYF.

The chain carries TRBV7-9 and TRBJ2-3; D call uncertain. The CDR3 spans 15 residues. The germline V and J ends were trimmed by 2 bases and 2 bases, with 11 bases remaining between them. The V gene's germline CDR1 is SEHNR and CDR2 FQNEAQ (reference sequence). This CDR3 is CASSLLRTNTDTQYF. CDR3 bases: TGTGCCAGCAGCTTATTGAGGACCAACACAGATACGCAGTATTTT.

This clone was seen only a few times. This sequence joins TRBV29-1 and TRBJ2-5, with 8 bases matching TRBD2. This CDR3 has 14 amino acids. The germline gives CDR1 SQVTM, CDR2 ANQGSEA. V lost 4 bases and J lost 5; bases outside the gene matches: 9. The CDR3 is CSVGGLARGETQYF. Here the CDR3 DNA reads TGCAGCGTTGGAGGACTAGCTCGGGGGGAGACCCAGTACTTC.

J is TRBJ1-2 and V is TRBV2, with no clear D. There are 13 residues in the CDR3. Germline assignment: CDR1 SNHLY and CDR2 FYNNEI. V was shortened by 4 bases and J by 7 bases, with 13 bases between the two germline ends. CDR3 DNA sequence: TGTGCCAGCAGTGGTGATCGCACGGGTGGCTACACCTTC. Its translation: CASSGDRTGGYTF.

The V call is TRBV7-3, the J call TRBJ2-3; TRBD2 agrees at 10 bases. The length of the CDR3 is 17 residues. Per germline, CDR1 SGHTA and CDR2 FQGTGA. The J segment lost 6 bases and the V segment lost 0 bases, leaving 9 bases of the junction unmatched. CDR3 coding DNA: TGTGCCAGCAGCTTAACCCGAAGGGGGACTAGCGCGGATACGCAGTATTTT. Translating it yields CASSLTRRGTSADTQYF.

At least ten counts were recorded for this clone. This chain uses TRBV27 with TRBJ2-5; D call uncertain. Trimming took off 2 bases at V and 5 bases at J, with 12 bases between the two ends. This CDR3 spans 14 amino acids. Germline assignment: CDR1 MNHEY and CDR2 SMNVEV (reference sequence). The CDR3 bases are TGTGCCAGCAGTTTAGGGGTAGTCGGGGAGACCCAGTACTTC. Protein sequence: CASSLGVVGETQYF.

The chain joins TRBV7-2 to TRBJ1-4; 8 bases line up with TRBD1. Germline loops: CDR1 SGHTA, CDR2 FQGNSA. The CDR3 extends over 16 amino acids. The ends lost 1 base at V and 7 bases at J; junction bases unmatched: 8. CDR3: CASSLDVVGTGEKLFF. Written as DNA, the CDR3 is TGTGCCAGCAGCTTAGACGTGGTCGGGACAGGTGAAAAACTGTTTTTT.

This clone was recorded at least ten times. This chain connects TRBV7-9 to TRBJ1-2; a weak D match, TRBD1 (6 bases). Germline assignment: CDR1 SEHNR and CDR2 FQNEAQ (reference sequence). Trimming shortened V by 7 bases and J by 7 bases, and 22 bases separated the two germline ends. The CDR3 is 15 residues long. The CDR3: CASTSINREGSGYTF. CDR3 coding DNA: TGTGCCAGCACCTCGATCAACAGGGAAGGAAGTGGCTACACCTTC. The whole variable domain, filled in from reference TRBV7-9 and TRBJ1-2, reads DTGVSQNPRHKITKRGQNVTFRCDPISEHNRLYWYRQTLGQGPEFLTYFQNEAQLEKSRLLSDRFSAERPKGSFSTLEIQRTEQGDSAMYLCASTSINREGSGYTFGSGTRLTVV.

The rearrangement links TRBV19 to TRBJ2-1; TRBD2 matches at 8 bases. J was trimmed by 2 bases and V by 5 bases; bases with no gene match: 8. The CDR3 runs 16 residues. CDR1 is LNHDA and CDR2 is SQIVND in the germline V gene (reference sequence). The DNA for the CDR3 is TGTGCCAGTAGTTCCTTATTAGCGGGACCCTACAATGAGCAGTTCTTC. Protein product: CASSSLLAGPYNEQFF. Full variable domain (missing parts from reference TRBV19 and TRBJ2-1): DGGITQSPKYLFRKEGQNVTLSCEQNLNHDAMYWYRQDPGQGLRLIYYSQIVNDFQKGDIAEGYSVSREKKESFPLTVTSAQKNPTAFYLCASSSLLAGPYNEQFFGPGTRLTVL.

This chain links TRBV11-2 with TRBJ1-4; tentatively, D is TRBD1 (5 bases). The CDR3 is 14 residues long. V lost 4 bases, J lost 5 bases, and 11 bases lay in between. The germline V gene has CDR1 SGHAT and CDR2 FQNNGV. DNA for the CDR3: TGTGCCAGCAGCTACATGGGGGGAAATGAAAAACTGTTTTTT. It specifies CASSYMGGNEKLFF.

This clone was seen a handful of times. The chain's CDR3 is CASSRHTDTQYF. The CDR3 coding sequence is TGTGCCAGCAGCCGACACACAGATACGCAGTATTTT. The chain links TRBV7-9 to TRBJ2-3; no definite D call. Germline V gene sequence: CDR1 SEHNR, CDR2 FQNEAQ (reference sequence). The CDR3 contains 12 residues. The germline V and J ends were trimmed by 5 bases and 2 bases, with 5 bases remaining between them.

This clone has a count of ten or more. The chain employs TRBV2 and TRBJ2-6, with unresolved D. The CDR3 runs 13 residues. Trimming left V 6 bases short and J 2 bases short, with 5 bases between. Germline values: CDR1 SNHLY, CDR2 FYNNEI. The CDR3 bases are TGTGCCAGCAGGCTCACTGGGGCCAACGTCCTGACTTTC. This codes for CASRLTGANVLTF.

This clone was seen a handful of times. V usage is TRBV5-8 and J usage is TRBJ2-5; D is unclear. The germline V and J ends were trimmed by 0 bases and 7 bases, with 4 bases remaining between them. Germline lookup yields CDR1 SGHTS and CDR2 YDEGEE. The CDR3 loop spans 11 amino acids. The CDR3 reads CASSLGRTQYF. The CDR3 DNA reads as TGTGCCAGCAGCTTGGGTCGGACCCAGTACTTC.

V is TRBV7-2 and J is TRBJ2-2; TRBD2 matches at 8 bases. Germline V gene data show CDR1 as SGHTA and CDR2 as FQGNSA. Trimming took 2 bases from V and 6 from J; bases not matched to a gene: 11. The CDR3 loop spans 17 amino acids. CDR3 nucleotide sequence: TGTGCCAGCAGCTTATCGTTATTAGCGGGAATAGCCGGGGAGCTGTTTTTT. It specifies CASSLSLLAGIAGELFF.

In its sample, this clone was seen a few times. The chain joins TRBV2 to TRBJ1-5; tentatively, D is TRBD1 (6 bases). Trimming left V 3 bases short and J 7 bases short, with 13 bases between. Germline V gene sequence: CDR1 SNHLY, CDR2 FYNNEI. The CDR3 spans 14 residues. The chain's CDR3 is CASSEGGGPQPQHF. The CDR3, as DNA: TGTGCCAGCAGTGAGGGAGGGGGGCCACAGCCCCAGCATTTT.

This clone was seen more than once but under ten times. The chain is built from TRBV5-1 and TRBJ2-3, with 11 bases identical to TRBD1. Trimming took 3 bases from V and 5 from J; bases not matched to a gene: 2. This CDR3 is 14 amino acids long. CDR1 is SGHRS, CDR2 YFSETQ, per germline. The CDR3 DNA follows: TGCGCCAGCAGCTGGGACAGGGGGAAAGATACGCAGTATTTT. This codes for CASSWDRGKDTQYF.

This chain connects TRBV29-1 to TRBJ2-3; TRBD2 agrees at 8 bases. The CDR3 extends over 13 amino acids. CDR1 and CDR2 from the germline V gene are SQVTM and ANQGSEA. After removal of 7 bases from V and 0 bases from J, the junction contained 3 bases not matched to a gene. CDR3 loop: CSGSGGSTDTQYF. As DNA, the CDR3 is TGCAGCGGCTCGGGAGGGAGCACAGATACGCAGTATTTT.

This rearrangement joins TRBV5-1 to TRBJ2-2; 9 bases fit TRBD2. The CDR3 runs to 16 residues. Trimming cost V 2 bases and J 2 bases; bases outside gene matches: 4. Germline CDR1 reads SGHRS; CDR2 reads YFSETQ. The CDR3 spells CASSFSSGRNTGELFF. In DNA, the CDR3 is TGCGCCAGCAGCTTCAGTAGCGGGAGAAACACCGGGGAGCTGTTTTTT. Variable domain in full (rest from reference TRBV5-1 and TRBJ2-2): KAGVTQTPRYLIKTRGQQVTLSCSPISGHRSVSWYQQTPGQGLQFLFEYFSETQRNKGNFPGRFSGRQFSNSRSEMNVSTLELGDSALYLCASSFSSGRNTGELFFGEGSRLTVL.

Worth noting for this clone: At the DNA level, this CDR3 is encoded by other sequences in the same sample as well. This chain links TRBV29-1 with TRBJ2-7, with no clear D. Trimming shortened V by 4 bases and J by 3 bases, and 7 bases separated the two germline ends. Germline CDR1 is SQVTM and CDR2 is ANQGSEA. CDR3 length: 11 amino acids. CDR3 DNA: TGCAGCGTTGTCGGCAGCTACGAGCAGTACTTC. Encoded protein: CSVVGSYEQYF.

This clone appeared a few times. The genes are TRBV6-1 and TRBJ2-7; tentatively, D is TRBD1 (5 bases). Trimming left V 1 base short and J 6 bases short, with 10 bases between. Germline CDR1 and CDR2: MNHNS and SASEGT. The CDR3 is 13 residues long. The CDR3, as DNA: TGTGCCAGCAGTGAAGGGACACATATCGAGCAGTACTTC. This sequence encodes CASSEGTHIEQYF.

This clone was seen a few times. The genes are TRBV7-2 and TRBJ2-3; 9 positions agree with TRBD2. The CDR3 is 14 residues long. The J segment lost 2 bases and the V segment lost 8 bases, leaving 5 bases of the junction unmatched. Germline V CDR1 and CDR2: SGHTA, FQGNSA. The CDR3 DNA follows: TGTGCCAGCGGACGGACTAGCGACACAGATACGCAGTATTTT. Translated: CASGRTSDTDTQYF.

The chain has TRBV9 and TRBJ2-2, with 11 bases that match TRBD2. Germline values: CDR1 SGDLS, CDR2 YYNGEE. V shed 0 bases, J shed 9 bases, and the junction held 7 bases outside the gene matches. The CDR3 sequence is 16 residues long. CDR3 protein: CASSVEVAGGPRELFF. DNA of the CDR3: TGTGCCAGCAGCGTAGAGGTAGCGGGAGGGCCGCGGGAGCTGTTTTTT.